The clone carrying this T cell receptor beta chain was seen at least ten times. Germline lookup yields CDR1 MDHEN and CDR2 SYDVKM. CDR3 size: 13 residues. Between the trimmed V and J ends, which lost 5 bases and 3 bases, there was a span of 11 bases. The sample is drawn from a study of T-cell reconstitution after alpha-beta-depleted transplantation in children. Unique molecular identifiers tagged the TCRbeta library. One entry per CDR3 protein, called by TCRdb with MiXCR from the PCR reads. The sample records more than 85,000 distinct CDR3 sequences, around 6.1% being singletons. The sample was PBMCs, mostly from graft donor cells, taken 60 days after TCRalphabeta/CD19-depleted stem cell transplant. The chain is built from TRBV28 and TRBJ2-7; no clear D gene. This clonotype was obtained from a female patient aged 2-10 years who had a stem cell transplant for Fanconi anemia, so the T cells may come from the graft donor. The CDR3 region is CASSSGQNYEQYF. The CDR3 region has the DNA TGTGCCAGCAGTAGTGGGCAGAACTACGAGCAGTACTTC.